These 9 T cell receptor beta chains were sequenced from one sample in a study of blood T cell repertoires in COVID-19. Profiling relied on immunoSEQ multiplex PCR, and the TCRdb table lists in-frame clones only, not all of them. The sample includes more than 200,000 clones, about nine tenths of them seen just once. Sequenced: PBMCs or T cells enriched from blood (not recorded which). These receptors all stem from a man aged 40-55 years who had recovered from COVID-19.

The chain recombines TRBV28 with TRBJ2-5, with 10 bases aligning to TRBD2. Germline CDR1 MDHEN, CDR2 SYDVKM. The CDR3 is 19 residues long. The V and J ends lost 4 bases and 4 bases, in that order; junction bases with no gene match: 18. The CDR3 sequence: CASSSILPGLAQRGETQYF. The CDR3 nucleotides are TGTGCCAGCAGTTCAATCTTACCGGGACTAGCGCAAAGAGGAGAGACCCAGTACTTC.

The chain uses TRBV5-8 and TRBJ2-3, with D tentatively TRBD2 (7 bases). V lost 4 bases, J lost 6 bases, and 21 bases lay in between. This CDR3 comprises 16 residues. Germline V gene data show CDR1 as SGHTS and CDR2 as YDEGEE. The CDR3 bases are TGTGCCAGCAGCGTCGGGGGGCGAAGAGGTGTTGATACGCAGTATTTT. This translates into CASSVGGRRGVDTQYF.

This chain links TRBV5-4 with TRBJ2-3, with a weak D call TRBD1 (5 bases). V was pared by 4 bases and J by 2 bases, with 17 bases between. From germline, CDR1 is SGHNT and CDR2 YYREEE (reference sequence). The CDR3 spans 16 residues. DNA for the CDR3: TGTGCCAGCAGCCTGGCAAGGGGCGGCCCCACAGATACGCAGTATTTT. It is translated as CASSLARGGPTDTQYF.

This chain links TRBV5-1 with TRBJ1-4; D is possibly TRBD1 (6 bases). Per germline, CDR1 SGHRS and CDR2 YFSETQ. The CDR3 has 14 residues. V was clipped by 4 bases and J by 0 bases, with 7 bases between them. The CDR3 nucleotides read TGCGCCAGCAGCACAGGGTCAACTAATGAAAAACTGTTTTTT. Encoded protein: CASSTGSTNEKLFF.

The chain is built from TRBV4-2 and TRBJ2-3; TRBD2 matches at 13 bases. J was trimmed by 3 bases and V by 1 base; bases with no gene match: 4. The CDR3 loop spans 17 amino acids. The germline CDR1 and CDR2 sequences are LGHNA and YNFKEQ. The CDR3 DNA reads as TGTGCCAGCAGCCAAGGGACTAGCGGGAGTGTGACAGATACGCAGTATTTT. Protein: CASSQGTSGSVTDTQYF.

This clone was counted a few times. The chain recombines TRBV3-1 (or the pseudogene TRBV3-2) with TRBJ1-6; D uncertain. Germline V lookup: CDR1 LGHDT, CDR2 YNNKEL (reference sequence). Trimming left V 0 bases short and J 4 bases short, with 4 bases between. This CDR3 is built from 14 residues. The CDR3 sequence is CASSQERYNSPLHF. The CDR3 DNA reads as TGTGCCAGCAGCCAAGAGCGATATAATTCACCCCTCCACTTT.

In DNA form, the CDR3 reads TGTGCCAGCAGTGTCTCAGTGAATAATTCACCCCTCCACTTT. This encodes CASSVSVNNSPLHF. The chain uses TRBV25-1 and TRBJ1-6; D ambiguous. With 4 bases removed from V and 5 bases from J, the gap between germline ends came to 9 bases. From germline, CDR1 is MGHDK and CDR2 SYGVNS. There are 14 residues in the CDR3. Filled out from reference TRBV25-1 and TRBJ1-6, the complete variable domain reads EADIYQTPRYLVIGTGKKITLECSQTMGHDKMYWYQQDPGMELHLIHYSYGVNSTEKGDLSSESTVSRIRTEHFPLTLESARPSHTSQYLCASSVSVNNSPLHFGNGTRLTVT.

V and J are TRBV5-4 and TRBJ1-5; possibly TRBD1 for D (6 bases). In germline, CDR1 is SGHNT, CDR2 YYREEE (reference sequence). The CDR3 is made up of 14 amino acids. Trimming left V 0 bases short and J 9 bases short, with 13 bases between. The CDR3 nucleotides read TGTGCCAGCAGCTTGGACAGGGACACTGGGCCCCAGCATTTT. Its translation: CASSLDRDTGPQHF.

The CDR3, as DNA: TGTGCCACCAGTGAGAGTCCTGGAAACACCATATATTTT. It codes for CATSESPGNTIYF. The chain uses TRBV24-1 and TRBJ1-3; D is ambiguous. Germline lookup yields CDR1 KGHDR and CDR2 SFDVKD. CDR3 size: 13 residues. Trimming pared 4 bases from V and 2 bases from J, leaving 5 bases between.